Below are 30 T cell receptor beta chains sequenced from a single sample in a study of TIL therapy for anti-PD-1-resistant metastatic lung cancer (dated by TCRdb to the early 2020s). This sample's time point label indicates: pre-treatment sample, taken before nivolumab and TIL therapy. TCR beta CDR3 regions were amplified from genomic DNA by bias-controlled multiplex PCR with the immunoSEQ v3 hsTCRB kit. TCRdb obtained this table from immuneACCESS and retained in-frame rearrangements with V and J assigned. These tables miss some clones; where compared with another copy, unresolved V genes account for less than half of the shortfall, and the remainder is unexplained. The sample table lists tens of thousands of clones, 80% to 90% of them with a count of one. The ten largest clones take up 5% of the sample. The starting material was blood, obtained at baseline. The receptors here all came from a person between 30 and 80 years old with non-small cell lung cancer.

This sequence joins TRBV2 and TRBJ1-3; D gene ambiguous. V dropped 1 base and J dropped 0 bases, with 16 bases sitting between them. The CDR3 runs to 18 residues. Germline CDR1 reads SNHLY; CDR2 reads FYNNEI. DNA for the CDR3: TGTGCCAGCAGTGAAGGACCGACAAGGGCTTTCTCTGGAAACACCATATATTTT. It is translated as CASSEGPTRAFSGNTIYF.

V and J are TRBV19 and TRBJ2-3, with TRBD2 as a possible D gene (5 bases). Trimming stripped 5 bases from V and 3 bases from J, with 21 bases between. Germline CDR1 and CDR2: LNHDA and SQIVND (reference sequence). The CDR3 has 17 residues. The chain's CDR3 is CASSPLGITQRTDTQYF. Written as DNA, the CDR3 is TGTGCCAGTAGTCCTCTCGGGATAACGCAGAGAACAGATACGCAGTATTTT.

This rearrangement joins TRBV6-5 to TRBJ1-3; maybe TRBD1 (5 bases). The V end was cut by 2 bases, the J end by 4 bases, with 6 bases between. CDR3 length: 13 residues. The germline CDR1 and CDR2 sequences are MNHEY and SVGAGI. The CDR3 region has the DNA TGTGCCAGCAGTTACAGGGGAGGAAACACCATATATTTT. This encodes CASSYRGGNTIYF.

This rearrangement joins TRBV4-3 to TRBJ1-2; a weak D match, TRBD1 (5 bases). There are 15 residues in the CDR3. Per the germline V gene, CDR1 is LGHNA and CDR2 is YSLEER. V shed 0 bases and J shed 7 bases, with 15 bases lying between them. Here the CDR3 reads CASSQDFQQVGGYTF. As DNA, the CDR3 is TGCGCCAGCAGCCAAGATTTTCAACAGGTTGGTGGCTACACCTTC.

The chain recombines TRBV18 with TRBJ2-5, with TRBD1 matching over 8 bases. The trim removed 3 bases at V and 5 bases at J, leaving 8 bases unmatched. The CDR3 is 15 amino acids. Germline V CDR1 and CDR2: KGHSH, LQKENI. Here the CDR3 DNA reads TGTGCCAGCTCACCGGCCTGGACAGGGCAGGAGACCCAGTACTTC. As protein: CASSPAWTGQETQYF.

The chain joins TRBV6-2 or TRBV6-3 to TRBJ1-3; D uncertain. V lost 2 bases to trimming and J lost 4 bases, with 3 bases between them. Germline V gene lookup returns CDR1 MNHEY and CDR2 SVGEGT. The CDR3 is 12 amino acids. In nucleotides, the CDR3 is TGTGCCAGCAGTTACCAAGGAAACACCATATATTTT. This codes for CASSYQGNTIYF.

This clone was counted between two and nine times. The chain joins TRBV6-2 or TRBV6-3 to TRBJ1-5, with D uncertain. With 4 bases removed from V and 4 bases from J, the gap between germline ends came to 11 bases. Germline V gives CDR1 MNHEY, CDR2 SVGEGT. The CDR3 loop spans 14 amino acids. As DNA, the CDR3 is TGTGCCAGCAGTTTATTTGCCACTAATCAGCCCCAGCATTTT. This sequence encodes CASSLFATNQPQHF.

This clone appeared a few times. The V call is TRBV15, the J call TRBJ1-5, with 7 bases lining up with TRBD1. The CDR3 loop spans 14 amino acids. The germline V gene has CDR1 LNHNV and CDR2 YYDKDF (reference sequence). V lost 5 bases, J lost 1 base, and 2 bases stayed unmatched. Written as DNA, the CDR3 is TGTGCCACCAGCGCAGGGGGAAGCAATCAGCCCCAGCATTTT. It codes for CATSAGGSNQPQHF.

This chain connects TRBV2 to TRBJ2-3; 11 nucleotides align to TRBD2. Trimming removed 4 bases from V and 1 base from J; junction bases left unmatched: 4. The CDR3 contains 16 residues. From germline, CDR1 is SNHLY and CDR2 FYNNEI. CDR3 nucleotides: TGTGCCAGCAGTGTTACACTAGCGGGGGGCACAGATACGCAGTATTTT. Residues: CASSVTLAGGTDTQYF. The full variable domain, completed using reference TRBV2 and TRBJ2-3, is EPEVTQTPSHQVTQMGQEVILRCVPISNHLYFYWYRQILGQKVEFLVSFYNNEISEKSEIFDDQFSVERPDGSNFTLKIRSTKLEDSAMYFCASSVTLAGGTDTQYFGPGTRLTVL.

V and J are TRBV24-1 and TRBJ1-1; D is unresolved. Germline V gene lookup returns CDR1 KGHDR and CDR2 SFDVKD. V was pared by 7 bases and J by 1 base, with 9 bases between. CDR3 length equals 13 residues. CDR3 amino acids: CATRVDENTEAFF. The CDR3 bases are TGTGCCACCAGGGTGGATGAGAACACTGAAGCTTTCTTT.

The V call is TRBV19, the J call TRBJ2-7, with 7 bases lining up with TRBD1. CDR3 size: 15 residues. J was trimmed by 2 bases and V by 6 bases; bases with no gene match: 10. Germline V CDR1 and CDR2: LNHDA, SQIVND (reference sequence). CDR3 residues: CASSSLGQPTYEQYF. The CDR3 DNA reads as TGTGCCAGTAGCTCTCTGGGACAGCCCACCTACGAGCAGTACTTC.

V is TRBV5-6 and J is TRBJ2-7; D might be TRBD2 (5 bases). This CDR3 has 13 residues. Between the trimmed V and J ends, which lost 4 bases and 7 bases, there was a span of 15 bases. The germline V gene has CDR1 SGHDT and CDR2 YYEEEE. The chain's CDR3 is CASSPDWVGEQYF. The CDR3 coding sequence is TGTGCCAGCAGCCCGGACTGGGTCGGAGAGCAGTACTTC.

This clone ranks as medium-sized. The chain carries TRBV9 and TRBJ2-1; tentatively, D is TRBD1 (5 bases). V was clipped by 0 bases and J by 1 base, with 8 bases between them. Germline V CDR1 and CDR2: SGDLS, YYNGEE. The CDR3 is 15 amino acids. CDR3 in amino acids: CASSVVGVSYNEQFF. The CDR3 DNA follows: TGTGCCAGCAGCGTAGTAGGGGTGTCCTACAATGAGCAGTTCTTC.

This sequence joins TRBV10-2 and TRBJ2-5; the D gene is possibly TRBD1 (5 bases). Trimming removed 5 bases at V and 5 bases at J, with 9 bases between. The CDR3 is 12 amino acids. CDR1 is WSHSY, CDR2 SAAADI, per germline. This chain's CDR3 is CASSSGWETQYF. DNA for the CDR3: TGCGCCAGCAGTTCAGGGTGGGAGACCCAGTACTTC.

The V gene is TRBV7-8, the J gene TRBJ2-3, with D possibly TRBD2 on 6 matching bases. V dropped 1 base and J dropped 6 bases, with 11 bases sitting between them. CDR1 is SGHVS and CDR2 is FQNEAQ in the germline V gene. This CDR3 has 14 amino acids. Written as DNA, the CDR3 is TGTGCCAGCAGCTTAGAGGAGGGGAGGGATACGCAGTATTTT. It specifies CASSLEEGRDTQYF.

The rearrangement uses TRBV27 and TRBJ1-1, with a weak D call TRBD1 (6 bases). V was pared by 2 bases and J by 1 base, with 17 bases between. CDR1 is MNHEY, CDR2 SMNVEV, per germline (reference sequence). This CDR3 comprises 17 residues. The CDR3 sequence is CASSLGGGGLENTEAFF. The DNA of the CDR3 is TGTGCCAGCAGTTTAGGAGGGGGTGGGCTTGAGAACACTGAAGCTTTCTTT.

The V and J genes are TRBV18 and TRBJ2-7; 11 positions agree with TRBD1. V lost 6 bases to trimming and J lost 4 bases; unmatched junction nucleotides: 5. Germline-derived CDR1 and CDR2 are KGHSH and LQKENI. The CDR3 is made up of 14 amino acids. Here the CDR3 reads CASSSGTGGYEQYF. CDR3 DNA sequence: TGTGCCAGCTCCTCCGGGACAGGGGGGTACGAGCAGTACTTC.

V usage is TRBV27 and J usage is TRBJ2-7, with D perhaps being TRBD1 or TRBD2 (5 bases each). This CDR3 is built from 15 residues. Trimming removed 5 bases at V and 0 bases at J, with 14 bases between. In germline, CDR1 is MNHEY, CDR2 SMNVEV (reference sequence). This CDR3 is CASSPGPGPSYEQYF. CDR3 coding DNA: TGTGCCAGCAGTCCAGGGCCGGGACCCTCCTACGAGCAGTACTTC.

The V gene is TRBV6-2 or TRBV6-3, the J gene TRBJ2-7; the match to TRBD1 covers 10 bases. CDR1 and CDR2 (germline): MNHEY, SVGEGT. The CDR3 has 15 residues. Trimming cost V 2 bases and J 6 bases; bases outside gene matches: 7. CDR3 in amino acids: CASSYPTGTGAEQYF. For the CDR3, the DNA is TGTGCCAGCAGTTACCCCACCGGGACAGGGGCCGAGCAGTACTTC.

CDR3 DNA: TGTGCCAGCAGCCTGACAGGGGGCGCCCTGGGGGAGCAGTACTTC. Translated: CASSLTGGALGEQYF. The chain has TRBV11-2 and TRBJ2-7, with 10 bases identical to TRBD1. Trimming at V came to 5 bases and at J to 7 bases, leaving 11 bases not matched to a gene. CDR3 length: 15 residues. Germline V gene data show CDR1 as SGHAT and CDR2 as FQNNGV.

The chain is built from TRBV2 and TRBJ2-3; D may match TRBD1 or TRBD2 (5 bases each). The ends were cut back, 7 bases at V and 0 bases at J, with 17 bases in the middle. CDR3 length equals 16 residues. Germline assignment: CDR1 SNHLY and CDR2 FYNNEI. CDR3 in amino acids: CASTLLGTPSTDTQYF. CDR3 in DNA: TGTGCCAGCACCTTACTCGGGACGCCTAGCACAGATACGCAGTATTTT.

This chain uses TRBV2 with TRBJ1-5; 9 nucleotides align to TRBD1. Looked up from germline, CDR1 is SNHLY and CDR2 is FYNNEI. This CDR3 has 17 amino acids. V shed 6 bases, J shed 3 bases, and the junction held 12 bases outside the gene matches. The CDR3 loop reads CASSAGYGQGPNQPQHF. Written as DNA, the CDR3 is TGTGCCAGCAGCGCTGGGTACGGACAGGGGCCCAATCAGCCCCAGCATTTT. The full variable domain, in which reference TRBV2 and TRBJ1-5 provide the parts outside the CDR3, is EPEVTQTPSHQVTQMGQEVILRCVPISNHLYFYWYRQILGQKVEFLVSFYNNEISEKSEIFDDQFSVERPDGSNFTLKIRSTKLEDSAMYFCASSAGYGQGPNQPQHFGDGTRLSIL.

The chain carries TRBV14 and TRBJ2-1; TRBD2 matches 12 bases. The ends lost 2 bases at V and 9 bases at J; junction bases unmatched: 20. This CDR3 contains 20 residues. Germline assignment: CDR1 SGHDN and CDR2 FVKESK. The CDR3 nucleotides are TGTGCCAGCAGCCAATTTCTACCGATCGGACTAGCGGGACCCATTGTTGAGCAGTTCTTC. Translation: CASSQFLPIGLAGPIVEQFF. Together with reference TRBV14 and TRBJ2-1, the CDR3 gives the full variable domain: EAGVTQFPSHSVIEKGQTVTLRCDPISGHDNLYWYRRVMGKEIKFLLHFVKESKQDESGMPNNRFLAERTGGTYSTLKVQPAELEDSGVYFCASSQFLPIGLAGPIVEQFFGPGTRLTVL.

The V and J genes are TRBV24-1 and TRBJ2-3; unclear D gene. Germline loops: CDR1 KGHDR, CDR2 SFDVKD. Trimming left V 3 bases short and J 2 bases short, with 8 bases between. The CDR3 loop spans 14 amino acids. The DNA for the CDR3 is TGTGCCACCAGTGATGTAGCACTCACAGATACGCAGTATTTT. Protein product: CATSDVALTDTQYF.

This chain connects TRBV10-3 to TRBJ2-5; the match to TRBD2 covers 7 bases. Germline values: CDR1 ENHRY, CDR2 SYGVKD. The length of the CDR3 is 15 residues. V was clipped by 6 bases and J by 5 bases; unmatched bases: 12. CDR3 bases: TGTGCCATCAGACCGAGCGGGAAGGGGTGGGAGACCCAGTACTTC. This gives the protein CAIRPSGKGWETQYF.

The chain employs TRBV6-2 or TRBV6-3 and TRBJ1-1; D gene unclear. The CDR3 spans 12 residues. Germline-derived CDR1 and CDR2 are MNHEY and SVGEGT. Trimming removed 6 bases at V and 1 base at J, with 6 bases between. The CDR3 loop reads CASSRRNTEAFF. Written as DNA, the CDR3 is TGTGCCAGCAGCCGGAGGAACACTGAAGCTTTCTTT.

The sample holds one count of this clone. This sequence joins TRBV2 and TRBJ1-1, with 7 bases identical to TRBD1. CDR1 and CDR2 (germline): SNHLY, FYNNEI. V lost 5 bases and J lost 8; bases outside the gene matches: 5. The CDR3 has 12 residues. DNA for the CDR3: TGTGCCAGCAGTTGGACAGGTTTCGAAGCTTTCTTT. Its protein product is CASSWTGFEAFF.

V gene TRBV6-5 combines with J gene TRBJ1-2; TRBD1 agrees at 7 bases. CDR1 and CDR2 (germline): MNHEY, SVGAGI. The CDR3 covers 15 residues. The V and J ends lost 0 bases and 7 bases, in that order; junction bases with no gene match: 8. The CDR3, as DNA: TGTGCCAGCAGTTACTCGAGAGGGGGCGCCGGTGGCTACACCTTC. Translated, it gives CASSYSRGGAGGYTF.

The J gene is TRBJ2-6, the V gene TRBV6-5; D not certain. V lost 0 bases and J lost 2, with 8 bases in between. Germline V gene sequence: CDR1 MNHEY, CDR2 SVGAGI. The CDR3 extends over 16 amino acids. CDR3 amino acids: CASSYSSMTGANVLTF. CDR3 coding DNA: TGTGCCAGCAGTTACTCGAGCATGACTGGGGCCAACGTCCTGACTTTC.

The rearrangement uses TRBV19 and TRBJ2-5, with a tentative D call TRBD1 (6 bases). The CDR3 covers 12 residues. V lost 1 base and J lost 14, with 14 bases in between. Germline V gene lookup returns CDR1 LNHDA and CDR2 SQIVND (reference sequence). The CDR3 DNA is TGTGCCAGTAGTATAGCCTTTGGACAGCTCTACTTC. This codes for CASSIAFGQLYF.